Presented here are 18 T cell receptor beta chains from one specimen sequenced in a study of graft-versus-host responses after intestinal transplantation. TCRdb's copy holds only in-frame clones and misses some; the assay was immunoSEQ multiplex PCR. The sample lists 100,000 to 120,000 clones; around 95% were seen once. Which antigens these TCRs recognize remains unknown. Sequenced material: unstimulated CD8+ T cells sorted from spleen or lymph node cells, taken before intestinal transplant. These receptor sequences come from a human donor who received an intestinal transplant.

A single count supports this clone. The chain carries TRBV9 and TRBJ2-1; TRBD1 is a possible D gene (7 bases). V lost 2 bases and J lost 9, with 15 bases in between. The CDR3 length is 14 residues. CDR1 is SGDLS, CDR2 YYNGEE, per germline. The CDR3 sequence is CASSVVGQEGEQFF. The CDR3 region has the DNA TGTGCCAGCAGCGTGGTAGGACAGGAGGGTGAGCAGTTCTTC.

The rearrangement links TRBV9 to TRBJ2-5; 8 positions match TRBD2. CDR1 SGDLS and CDR2 YYNGEE come from the germline V gene. The CDR3 totals 15 residues. Losses at the gene ends were 3 bases for V and 4 bases for J; bases not matched to a gene: 8. DNA for the CDR3: TGTGCCAGCAGCGGGACGGGAGGGCTCGGAGAGACCCAGTACTTC. The encoded protein is CASSGTGGLGETQYF.

J is TRBJ2-5 and V is TRBV7-8, with 9 nucleotides matching TRBD2. The better agreement between TRBJ2-7 and the DNA end casts doubt on the J call. The CDR3 spans 15 residues. Per germline, CDR1 SGHVS and CDR2 FQNEAQ. The CDR3: CASSPLAGTNYEQYF. The DNA of the CDR3 is TGTGCCAGCAGCCCGCTAGCGGGGACTAACTACGAGCAGTACTTC.

Comment on this clone: Additional DNA sequences in this sample encode the identical CDR3. V gene TRBV19 combines with J gene TRBJ1-1, with 9 positions matching TRBD1. The CDR3 spans 13 residues. J was trimmed by 1 base and V by 9 bases; bases with no gene match: 3. CDR1 and CDR2 (germline): LNHDA, SQIVND (reference sequence). CDR3 sequence: CASTTGGNTEAFF. The DNA of the CDR3 is TGTGCCAGCACGACAGGGGGGAACACTGAAGCTTTCTTT.

This clone came up once. The chain is built from TRBV10-2 and TRBJ2-3; tentative D call: TRBD2 (6 bases). Germline V gives CDR1 WSHSY, CDR2 SAAADI. V shed 5 bases and J shed 1 base, with 13 bases lying between them. The CDR3 runs 15 residues. The CDR3 loop reads CASSPMGGGTDTQYF. CDR3 DNA sequence: TGCGCCAGCAGTCCAATGGGGGGTGGCACAGATACGCAGTATTTT.

The chain is built from TRBV27 and TRBJ2-1, with D maybe TRBD2 (5 bases). This CDR3 has 14 amino acids. Trimming removed 2 bases at V and 7 bases at J, with 12 bases between. Germline V gene lookup returns CDR1 MNHEY and CDR2 SMNVEV (reference sequence). DNA for the CDR3: TGTGCCAGCAGTTTAGGCCGGGGTGGGAATGAGCAGTTCTTC. It codes for CASSLGRGGNEQFF.

The CDR3 region has the DNA TGTGCCAGCAGCTTAGGGGACGGGGGCAGGTACGAGCAGTACTTC. As protein: CASSLGDGGRYEQYF. This chain joins TRBV11-2 and TRBJ2-7, with D perhaps matching TRBD1 or TRBD2 (6 bases each). The CDR3 is made up of 15 amino acids. Germline CDR1 and CDR2: SGHAT and FQNNGV. Trimming pared 1 base from V and 4 bases from J, leaving 14 bases between.

V and J are TRBV11-2 and TRBJ2-2; D uncertain. The V gene's germline CDR1 is SGHAT and CDR2 FQNNGV. CDR3 length equals 11 residues. V was trimmed by 4 bases and J by 6 bases, leaving 3 bases between them. CDR3 sequence reads: CASSWAGELFF. The CDR3 nucleotides read TGTGCCAGCAGCTGGGCCGGGGAGCTGTTTTTT.

The chain recombines TRBV15 with TRBJ2-7; 8 nucleotides line up with TRBD1. V was pared by 1 base and J by 4 bases, with 3 bases of the junction left unmatched. The CDR3 is 14 residues long. Looked up from germline, CDR1 is LNHNV and CDR2 is YYDKDF (reference sequence). This chain's CDR3 is CATSRARGPYEQYF. DNA for the CDR3: TGTGCCACCAGCAGAGCCAGGGGGCCGTACGAGCAGTACTTC.

With regard to this clone: A junction boundary mismatches the germline segment, possibly from a read error. The chain recombines TRBV7-7 with TRBJ2-2; 10 positions match TRBD2. CDR3 length: 17 residues. CDR1 and CDR2 from the germline V gene are SSHAT and FNYEAQ (reference sequence). This CDR3 reads CASSLDPSGRNTGELFF. CDR3 nucleotide sequence: TGTGCTAGCAGCTTAGACCCTAGCGGGAGGAACACCGGGGAGCTGTTTTTT.

V and J are TRBV7-2 and TRBJ2-3; TRBD2 matches at 7 bases. This CDR3 has 16 residues. CDR1 is SGHTA, CDR2 FQGNSA, per germline. Trimming took 2 bases from V and 0 from J; bases not matched to a gene: 5. The CDR3 protein is CASSLRISGSTDTQYF. CDR3 nucleotide sequence: TGTGCCAGCAGCTTAAGGATTAGCGGGAGCACAGATACGCAGTATTTT.

This chain joins TRBV7-6 and TRBJ2-7; D remains ambiguous. Trimming pared 1 base from V and 6 bases from J, leaving 13 bases between. Germline V gene sequence: CDR1 SGHVS, CDR2 FNYEAQ. The CDR3 is made up of 14 amino acids. CDR3 in DNA: TGTGCCAGCAGCTTAGACAGCCTCGGAGTCGAGCAGTACTTC. Its translation: CASSLDSLGVEQYF.

This chain joins TRBV13 and TRBJ2-3, with a weak D call TRBD2 (6 bases). The CDR3 covers 15 residues. Germline V gives CDR1 PRHDT, CDR2 FYEKMQ (reference sequence). Between the trimmed V and J ends, which lost 5 bases and 6 bases, there was a span of 18 bases. As DNA, the CDR3 is TGTGCCAGCAGCCCCCCGGGGACTCGTGAGGATACGCAGTATTTT. Amino acid sequence: CASSPPGTREDTQYF. Full variable domain (rest looked up from reference TRBV13 and TRBJ2-3): AAGVIQSPRHLIKEKRETATLKCYPIPRHDTVYWYQQGPGQDPQFLISFYEKMQSDKGSIPDRFSAQQFSDYHSELNMSSLELGDSALYFCASSPPGTREDTQYFGPGTRLTVL.

The chain links TRBV6-5 to TRBJ2-5; TRBD1 matches 10 bases. V was pared by 2 bases and J by 5 bases, with 5 bases of the junction left unmatched. The CDR3 runs to 15 residues. Germline assignment: CDR1 MNHEY and CDR2 SVGAGI. The CDR3 DNA follows: TGTGCCAGCAGTTACAGACAGGGGGCATGGGAGACCCAGTACTTC. Its translation is CASSYRQGAWETQYF.

This clone is a singleton in its sample. J is TRBJ2-7 and V is TRBV27; 7 nucleotides line up with TRBD1. The CDR3 totals 14 residues. Germline V gives CDR1 MNHEY, CDR2 SMNVEV (reference sequence). The trim removed 6 bases at V and 1 base at J, leaving 6 bases unmatched. This chain's CDR3 is CASSWGTESYEQYF. The CDR3 DNA is TGTGCCAGCAGCTGGGGGACAGAATCCTACGAGCAGTACTTC.

This chain links TRBV11-2 with TRBJ2-5; D gene uncertain. The assigned J gene may be wrong: the sequence end matches TRBJ2-7 better. Germline CDR1 and CDR2: SGHAT and FQNNGV. The CDR3 is 12 residues long. CDR3 loop: CASRGYLYEQYF. The CDR3 nucleotides read TGTGCCAGCAGGGGATATTTATACGAGCAGTACTTC.

The V gene is TRBV6-1, the J gene TRBJ2-5; D is undetermined. Deletions cut 5 bases from V and 5 bases from J, with 3 bases between. Germline V gives CDR1 MNHNS, CDR2 SASEGT. CDR3 size: 10 residues. The CDR3 region has the DNA TGTGCCAGCAGTTGGGAGACCCAGTACTTC. This codes for CASSWETQYF.

The chain recombines TRBV6-1 with TRBJ1-2; D perhaps matches TRBD1 (5 bases). The ends were cut back, 6 bases at V and 4 bases at J, with 12 bases in the middle. There are 13 residues in the CDR3. Germline CDR1 and CDR2: MNHNS and SASEGT. CDR3 region: CASRDNLIYGYTF. The DNA for the CDR3 is TGTGCCAGCAGGGACAACCTCATCTATGGCTACACCTTC.